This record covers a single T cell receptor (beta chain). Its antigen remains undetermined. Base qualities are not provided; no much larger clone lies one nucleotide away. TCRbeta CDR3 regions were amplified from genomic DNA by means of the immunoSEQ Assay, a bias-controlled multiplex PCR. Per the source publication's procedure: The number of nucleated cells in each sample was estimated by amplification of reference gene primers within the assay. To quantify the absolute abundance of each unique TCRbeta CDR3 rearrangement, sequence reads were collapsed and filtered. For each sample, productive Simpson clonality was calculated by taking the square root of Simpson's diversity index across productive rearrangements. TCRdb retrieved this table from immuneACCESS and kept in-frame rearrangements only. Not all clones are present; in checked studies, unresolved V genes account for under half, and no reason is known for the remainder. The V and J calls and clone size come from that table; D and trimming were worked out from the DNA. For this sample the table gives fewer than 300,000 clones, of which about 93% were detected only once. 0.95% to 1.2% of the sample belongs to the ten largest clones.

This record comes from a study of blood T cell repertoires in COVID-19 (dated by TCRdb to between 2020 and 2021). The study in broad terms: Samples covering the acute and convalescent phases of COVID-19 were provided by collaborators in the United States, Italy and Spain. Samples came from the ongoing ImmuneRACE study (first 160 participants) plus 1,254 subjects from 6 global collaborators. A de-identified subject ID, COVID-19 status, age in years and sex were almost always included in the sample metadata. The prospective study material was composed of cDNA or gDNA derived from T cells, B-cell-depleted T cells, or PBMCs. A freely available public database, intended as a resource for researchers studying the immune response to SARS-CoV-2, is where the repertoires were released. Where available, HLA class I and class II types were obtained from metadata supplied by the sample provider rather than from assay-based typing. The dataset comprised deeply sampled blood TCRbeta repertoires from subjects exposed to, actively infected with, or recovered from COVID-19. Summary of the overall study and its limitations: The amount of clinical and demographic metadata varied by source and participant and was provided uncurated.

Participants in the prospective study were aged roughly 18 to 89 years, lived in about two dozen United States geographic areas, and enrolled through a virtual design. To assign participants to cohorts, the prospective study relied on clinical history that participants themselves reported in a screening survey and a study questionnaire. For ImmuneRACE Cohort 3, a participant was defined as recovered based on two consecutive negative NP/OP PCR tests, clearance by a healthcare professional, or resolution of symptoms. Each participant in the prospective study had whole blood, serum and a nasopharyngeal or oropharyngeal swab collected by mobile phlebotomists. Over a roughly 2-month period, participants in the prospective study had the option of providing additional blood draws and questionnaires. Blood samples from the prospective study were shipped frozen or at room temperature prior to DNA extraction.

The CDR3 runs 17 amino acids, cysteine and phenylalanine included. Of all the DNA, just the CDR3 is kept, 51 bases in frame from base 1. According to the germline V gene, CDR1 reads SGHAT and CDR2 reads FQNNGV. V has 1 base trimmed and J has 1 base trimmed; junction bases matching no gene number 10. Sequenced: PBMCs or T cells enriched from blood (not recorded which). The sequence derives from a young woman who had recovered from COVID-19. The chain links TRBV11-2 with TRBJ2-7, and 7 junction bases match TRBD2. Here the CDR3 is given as CASSLGPSGALSYEQYF. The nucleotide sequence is TGTGCCAGCAGCTTAGGGCCTAGCGGAGCGTTATCCTACGAGCAGTACTTC. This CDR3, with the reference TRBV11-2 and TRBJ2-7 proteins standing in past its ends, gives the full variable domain EAGVAQSPRYKIIEKRQSVAFWCNPISGHATLYWYQQILGQGPKLLIQFQNNGVVDDSQLPKDRFSAERLKGVDSTLKIQPAKLEDSAVYLCASSLGPSGALSYEQYFGPGTRLTVT.